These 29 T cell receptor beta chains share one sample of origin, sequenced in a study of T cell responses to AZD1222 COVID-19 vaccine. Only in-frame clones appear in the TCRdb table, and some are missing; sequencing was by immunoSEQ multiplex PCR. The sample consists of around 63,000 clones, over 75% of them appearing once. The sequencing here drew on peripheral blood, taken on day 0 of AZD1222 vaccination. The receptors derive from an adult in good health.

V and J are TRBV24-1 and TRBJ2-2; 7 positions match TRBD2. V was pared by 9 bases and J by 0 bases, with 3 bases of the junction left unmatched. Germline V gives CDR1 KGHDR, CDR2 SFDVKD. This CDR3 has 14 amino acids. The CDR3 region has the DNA TGTGCCACCGGCGGGAGATCGAACACCGGGGAGCTGTTTTTT. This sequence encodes CATGGRSNTGELFF.

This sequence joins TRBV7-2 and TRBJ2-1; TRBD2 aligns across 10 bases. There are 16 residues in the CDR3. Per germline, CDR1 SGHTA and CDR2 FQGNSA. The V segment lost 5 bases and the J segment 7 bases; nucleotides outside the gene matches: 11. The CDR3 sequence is CASSDLGAGGRNEQFF. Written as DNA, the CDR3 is TGTGCCAGCAGCGATTTGGGAGCGGGGGGGCGGAATGAGCAGTTCTTC.

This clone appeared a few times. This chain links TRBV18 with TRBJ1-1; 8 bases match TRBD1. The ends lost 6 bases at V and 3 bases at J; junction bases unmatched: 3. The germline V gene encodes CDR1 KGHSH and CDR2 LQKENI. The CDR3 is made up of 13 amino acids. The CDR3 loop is CASSQDRDTEAFF. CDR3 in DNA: TGTGCCAGCTCCCAGGACAGGGACACTGAAGCTTTCTTT.

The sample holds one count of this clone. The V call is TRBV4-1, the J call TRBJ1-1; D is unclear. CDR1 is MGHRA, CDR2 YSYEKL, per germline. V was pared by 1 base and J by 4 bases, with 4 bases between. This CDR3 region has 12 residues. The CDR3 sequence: CASSQAVTEAFF. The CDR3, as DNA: TGCGCCAGCAGCCAAGCGGTCACTGAAGCTTTCTTT.

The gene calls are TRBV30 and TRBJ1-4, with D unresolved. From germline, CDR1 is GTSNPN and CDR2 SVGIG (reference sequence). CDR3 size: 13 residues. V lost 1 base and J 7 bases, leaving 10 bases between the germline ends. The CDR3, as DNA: TGTGCCTGGAGTGGGGGTTTCAGTGAAAAACTGTTTTTT. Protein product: CAWSGGFSEKLFF. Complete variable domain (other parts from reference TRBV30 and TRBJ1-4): SQTIHQWPATLVQPVGSPLSLECTVEGTSNPNLYWYRQAAGRGLQLLFYSVGIGQISSEVPQNLSASRPQDRQFILSSKKLLLSDSGFYLCAWSGGFSEKLFFGSGTQLSVL.

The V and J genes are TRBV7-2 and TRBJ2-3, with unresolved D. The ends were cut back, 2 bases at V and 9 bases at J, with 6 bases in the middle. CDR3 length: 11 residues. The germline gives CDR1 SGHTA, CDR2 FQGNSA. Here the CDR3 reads CASSLLKTQYF. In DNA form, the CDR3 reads TGTGCCAGCAGCTTACTCAAGACGCAGTATTTT.

The CDR3 nucleotides are TGTGCCAGCAGTTCAGGGGGCTCTGAAAAACTGTTTTTT. Amino acid sequence: CASSSGGSEKLFF. The rearrangement links TRBV9 to TRBJ1-4; TRBD1 matches 8 bases. V shed 5 bases, J shed 7 bases, and the junction held 4 bases outside the gene matches. This CDR3 is built from 13 residues. From germline, CDR1 is SGDLS and CDR2 YYNGEE.

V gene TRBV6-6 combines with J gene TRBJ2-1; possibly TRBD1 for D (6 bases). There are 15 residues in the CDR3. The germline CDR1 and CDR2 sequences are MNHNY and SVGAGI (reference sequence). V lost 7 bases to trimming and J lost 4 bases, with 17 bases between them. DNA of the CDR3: TGTGCCAGCACTAAAGCTCGGGACACGTACAATGAGCAGTTCTTC. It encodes CASTKARDTYNEQFF.

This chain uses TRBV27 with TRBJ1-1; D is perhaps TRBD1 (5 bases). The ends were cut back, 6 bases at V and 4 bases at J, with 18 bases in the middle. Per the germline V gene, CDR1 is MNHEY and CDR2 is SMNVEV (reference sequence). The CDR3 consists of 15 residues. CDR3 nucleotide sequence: TGTGCCAGCAGCTTGGGGATTGGGGCCTTCACTGAAGCTTTCTTT. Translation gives CASSLGIGAFTEAFF.

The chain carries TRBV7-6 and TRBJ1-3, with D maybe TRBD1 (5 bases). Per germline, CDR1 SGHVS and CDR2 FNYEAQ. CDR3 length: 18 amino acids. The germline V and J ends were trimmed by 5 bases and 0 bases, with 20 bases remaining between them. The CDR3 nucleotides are TGTGCCAGCAGCCCAATAGCCAGTGGGGGGAGCTCTGGAAACACCATATATTTT. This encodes CASSPIASGGSSGNTIYF.

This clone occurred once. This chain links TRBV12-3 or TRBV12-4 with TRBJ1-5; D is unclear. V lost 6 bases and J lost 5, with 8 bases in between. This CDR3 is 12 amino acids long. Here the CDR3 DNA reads TGTGCCAGCAGACGCGGTTATCAGCCCCAGCATTTT. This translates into CASRRGYQPQHF.

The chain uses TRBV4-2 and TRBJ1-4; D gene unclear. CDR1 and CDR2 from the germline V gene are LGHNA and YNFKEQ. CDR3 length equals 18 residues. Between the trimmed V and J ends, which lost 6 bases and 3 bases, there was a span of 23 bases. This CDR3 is CASRRGSQGRASNEKLFF. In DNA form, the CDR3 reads TGTGCCAGCAGACGTGGCAGCCAAGGGAGGGCCTCTAATGAAAAACTGTTTTTT.

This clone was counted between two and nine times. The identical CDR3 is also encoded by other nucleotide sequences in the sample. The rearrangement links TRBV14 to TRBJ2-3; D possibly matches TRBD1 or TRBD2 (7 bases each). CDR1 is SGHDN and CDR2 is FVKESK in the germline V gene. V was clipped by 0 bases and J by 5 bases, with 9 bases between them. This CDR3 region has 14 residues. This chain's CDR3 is CASSQDRGGDTQYF. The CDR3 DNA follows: TGTGCCAGCAGCCAAGACAGGGGGGGAGATACGCAGTATTTT.

The CDR3 spells CASSIWRTLSSGNTIYF. As DNA, the CDR3 is TGTGCCAGTAGTATTTGGCGGACTCTCAGCTCTGGAAACACCATATATTTT. This chain connects TRBV19 to TRBJ1-3; no clear D gene. The germline V gene has CDR1 LNHDA and CDR2 SQIVND (reference sequence). This CDR3 spans 17 amino acids. Deletions cut 3 bases from V and 0 bases from J, with 15 bases between.

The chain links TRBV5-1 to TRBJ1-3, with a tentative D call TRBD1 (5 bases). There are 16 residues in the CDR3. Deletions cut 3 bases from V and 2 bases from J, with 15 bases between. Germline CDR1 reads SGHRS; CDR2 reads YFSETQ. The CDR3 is CASSWGRGGPGNTIYF. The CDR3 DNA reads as TGCGCCAGCAGCTGGGGACGGGGAGGTCCTGGAAACACCATATATTTT.

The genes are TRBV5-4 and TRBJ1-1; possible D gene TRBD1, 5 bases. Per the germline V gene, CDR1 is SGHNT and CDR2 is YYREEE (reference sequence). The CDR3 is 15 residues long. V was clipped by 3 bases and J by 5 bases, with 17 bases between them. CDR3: CASSSGLSSWTEAFF. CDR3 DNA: TGTGCCAGCAGCTCGGGACTGTCTAGTTGGACTGAAGCTTTCTTT.

CDR3 nucleotide sequence: TGTGCCACCAGTGAGCCAGCGGGGCTTGTAGATACGCAGTATTTT. This translates into CATSEPAGLVDTQYF. The chain employs TRBV24-1 and TRBJ2-3; the match to TRBD2 covers 7 bases. This CDR3 is 15 amino acids long. Trimming took 4 bases from V and 5 from J; bases not matched to a gene: 8. CDR1 KGHDR and CDR2 SFDVKD come from the germline V gene.

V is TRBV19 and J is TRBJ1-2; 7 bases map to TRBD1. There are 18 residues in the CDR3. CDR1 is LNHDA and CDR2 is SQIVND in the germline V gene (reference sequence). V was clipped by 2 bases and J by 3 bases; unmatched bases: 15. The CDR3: CASSIRQGLGSGDYGYTF. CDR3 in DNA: TGTGCCAGTAGTATAAGACAGGGACTCGGGTCCGGCGACTATGGCTACACCTTC. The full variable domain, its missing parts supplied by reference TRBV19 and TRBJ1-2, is DGGITQSPKYLFRKEGQNVTLSCEQNLNHDAMYWYRQDPGQGLRLIYYSQIVNDFQKGDIAEGYSVSREKKESFPLTVTSAQKNPTAFYLCASSIRQGLGSGDYGYTFGSGTRLTVV.

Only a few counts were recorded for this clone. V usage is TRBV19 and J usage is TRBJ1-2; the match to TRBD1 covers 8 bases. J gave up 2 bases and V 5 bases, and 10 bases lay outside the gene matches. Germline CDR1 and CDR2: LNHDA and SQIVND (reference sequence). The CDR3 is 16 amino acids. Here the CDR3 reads CASSVGQGRLNYGYTF. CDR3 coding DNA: TGTGCCAGTAGTGTTGGACAGGGCCGTTTAAACTATGGCTACACCTTC.

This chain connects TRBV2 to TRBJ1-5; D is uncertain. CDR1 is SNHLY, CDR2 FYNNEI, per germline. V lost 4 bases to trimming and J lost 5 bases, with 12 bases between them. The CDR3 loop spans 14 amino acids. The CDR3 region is CASSVARIDQPQHF. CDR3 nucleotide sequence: TGTGCCAGCAGTGTTGCACGGATCGATCAGCCCCAGCATTTT. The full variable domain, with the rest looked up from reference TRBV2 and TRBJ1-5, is EPEVTQTPSHQVTQMGQEVILRCVPISNHLYFYWYRQILGQKVEFLVSFYNNEISEKSEIFDDQFSVERPDGSNFTLKIRSTKLEDSAMYFCASSVARIDQPQHFGDGTRLSIL.

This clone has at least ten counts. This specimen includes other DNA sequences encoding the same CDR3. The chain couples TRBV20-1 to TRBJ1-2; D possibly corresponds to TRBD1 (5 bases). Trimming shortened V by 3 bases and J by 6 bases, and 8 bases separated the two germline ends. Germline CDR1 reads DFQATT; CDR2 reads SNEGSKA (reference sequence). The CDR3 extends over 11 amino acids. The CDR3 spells CSASKGHGYTF. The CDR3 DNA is TGCAGTGCTAGCAAGGGACATGGCTACACCTTC.

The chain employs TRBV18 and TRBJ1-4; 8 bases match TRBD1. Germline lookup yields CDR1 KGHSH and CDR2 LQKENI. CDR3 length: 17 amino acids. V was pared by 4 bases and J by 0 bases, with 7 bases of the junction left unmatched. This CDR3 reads CASSRRSDRATNEKLFF. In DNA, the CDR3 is TGTGCCAGCTCACGAAGATCGGACAGGGCAACTAATGAAAAACTGTTTTTT. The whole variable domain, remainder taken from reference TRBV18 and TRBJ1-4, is NAGVMQNPRHLVRRRGQEARLRCSPMKGHSHVYWYRQLPEEGLKFMVYLQKENIIDESGMPKERFSAEFPKEGPSILRIQQVVRGDSAAYFCASSRRSDRATNEKLFFGSGTQLSVL.

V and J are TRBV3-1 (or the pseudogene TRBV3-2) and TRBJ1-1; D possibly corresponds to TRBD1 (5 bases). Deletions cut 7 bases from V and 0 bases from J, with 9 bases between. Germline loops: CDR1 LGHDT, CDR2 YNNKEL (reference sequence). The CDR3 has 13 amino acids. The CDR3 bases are TGTGCCAGCAACAACAGGTTGAACACTGAAGCTTTCTTT. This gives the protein CASNNRLNTEAFF.

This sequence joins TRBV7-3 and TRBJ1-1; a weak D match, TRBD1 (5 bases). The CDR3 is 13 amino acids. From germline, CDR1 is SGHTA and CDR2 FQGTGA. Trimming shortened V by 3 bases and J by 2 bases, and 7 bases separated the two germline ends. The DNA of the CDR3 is TGTGCCAGCAGCTTCGACAGCAACACTGAAGCTTTCTTT. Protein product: CASSFDSNTEAFF.

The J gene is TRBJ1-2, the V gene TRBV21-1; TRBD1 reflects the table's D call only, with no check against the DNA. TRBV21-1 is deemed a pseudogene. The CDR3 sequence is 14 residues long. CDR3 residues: CASSKAGRGFGYTF. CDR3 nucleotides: TGTGCCAGCAGCAAAGCAGGCAGGGGATTTGGCTACACCTTC.

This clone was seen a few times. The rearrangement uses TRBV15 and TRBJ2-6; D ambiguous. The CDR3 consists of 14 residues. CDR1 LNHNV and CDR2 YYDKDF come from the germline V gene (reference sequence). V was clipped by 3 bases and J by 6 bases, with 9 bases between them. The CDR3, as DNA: TGTGCCACCAGCAGGGCCCCCCAGGCCAACGTCCTGACTTTC. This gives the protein CATSRAPQANVLTF. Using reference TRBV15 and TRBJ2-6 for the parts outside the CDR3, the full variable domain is DAMVIQNPRYQVTQFGKPVTLSCSQTLNHNVMYWYQQKSSQAPKLLFHYYDKDFNNEADTPDNFQSRRPNTSFCFLDIRSPGLGDTAMYLCATSRAPQANVLTFGAGSRLTVL.

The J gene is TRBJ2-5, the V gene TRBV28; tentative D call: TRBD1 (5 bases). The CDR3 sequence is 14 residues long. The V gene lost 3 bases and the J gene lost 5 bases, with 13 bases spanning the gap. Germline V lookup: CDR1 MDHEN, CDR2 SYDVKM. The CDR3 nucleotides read TGTGCCAGCAGTTTGGCAGGGTATGACGAGACCCAGTACTTC. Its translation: CASSLAGYDETQYF.

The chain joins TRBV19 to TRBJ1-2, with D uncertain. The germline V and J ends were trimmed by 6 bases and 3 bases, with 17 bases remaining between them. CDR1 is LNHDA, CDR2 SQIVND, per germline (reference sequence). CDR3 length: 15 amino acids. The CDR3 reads CASRARSRQDYGYTF. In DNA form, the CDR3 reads TGTGCCAGTAGAGCCCGGAGTAGGCAGGACTATGGCTACACCTTC.

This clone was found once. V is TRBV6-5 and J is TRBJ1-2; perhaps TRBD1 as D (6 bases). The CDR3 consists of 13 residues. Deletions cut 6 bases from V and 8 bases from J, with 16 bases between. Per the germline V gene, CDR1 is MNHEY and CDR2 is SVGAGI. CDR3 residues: CASRETGRGGYTF. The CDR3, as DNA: TGTGCCAGCAGAGAGACAGGTCGGGGCGGCTACACCTTC.